This T cell receptor beta chain appears in the sequencing data of a study of memory CD4+ T cells and cytomegalovirus serostatus. Study context: Of the healthy Belgian adults, 9 or 10 were CMV seropositive and 20 to 30 seronegative.

Original processing methods: Out-of-frame sequences were removed, leaving about 2.2 million distinct TCRbeta sequences. Libraries were prepared by immunoSEQ multiplex PCR; TCRdb keeps only in-frame clonotypes and omits some of them. D and trimming were read from the DNA, whereas the V and J calls and clone size are those reported in that table. This repertoire shows some 44,000 clones, roughly 79% found once; its top ten account for around 0.6%. Comments on this clone: Its antigen is currently unknown.

Single viable CD3+CD4+CD8-CD45RO+ cells were sorted as the memory CD4+ T cells. Study outcomes and limitations: The CMV-associated TCR signature appears largely within the CD4+ memory repertoire. CD4+ memory repertoires contained about 40% of the roughly 160 reported CMV TCRbeta sequences.

Trimming took 0 bases from V and 4 from J, leaving 8 bases between them. The CDR3 has 13 amino acids. In germline, CDR1 is SGHNT, CDR2 YYREEE (reference sequence). The receptor's source is an adult in good health and CMV-seronegative. The V and J genes are TRBV5-4 and TRBJ2-7, with D perhaps matching TRBD1 or TRBD2 (5 bases each). The specimen was memory CD4+ T cells from blood. The CDR3 nucleotides read TGTGCCAGCAGCTTGGGCAGGGAGTACGAGCAGTACTTC. Residues: CASSLGREYEQYF. The complete variable domain, with remaining parts taken from reference TRBV5-4 and TRBJ2-7, reads ETGVTQSPTHLIKTRGQQVTLRCSSQSGHNTVSWYQQALGQGPQFIFQYYREEENGRGNFPPRFSGLQFPNYSSELNVNALELDDSALYLCASSLGREYEQYFGPGTRLTVT.